A selection of T cell receptor beta chains follows, all from one sample in a study of blood T cell repertoires in COVID-19. TCRdb's table, derived via immunoSEQ multiplex PCR, lists solely in-frame clones and lacks some. The sample has 95,000 to 150,000 clones, around 64% seen once. What was sequenced was peripheral blood. These TCRs come from a human donor with acute or convalescent COVID-19. The donor label of this sample is uncertain. Both conserved end residues are part of each CDR3. D genes are given only for firm matches. Clone size appears in some rows only: once, few, many, or a class for an expanded clone.

D gene,V gene,clone size,J gene,CDR3 DNA,CDR3 protein
-,TRBV4-1,-,TRBJ2-5,TGCGCCAGCAGCCAACGGGACTCGGTCCCTGAGACCCAGTACTTC,CASSQRDSVPETQYF
-,TRBV7-8,-,TRBJ2-6,TGTGCCAGCAGCTTAGGGGGGGTCGGGGCCAACGTCCTGACTTTC,CASSLGGVGANVLTF
-,TRBV7-9,-,TRBJ2-7,TGTGCCAGCAGCCCAGGAGGTTGGGACGAGCAGTACTTC,CASSPGGWDEQYF
TRBD1,TRBV3-1/TRBV3-2,-,TRBJ2-7,TGTGCCAGCAGCTATCCGGGACAGGGGGCCAACGAGCAGTACTTC,CASSYPGQGANEQYF
TRBD2,TRBV5-1,-,TRBJ2-5,TGCGCCAGCAGCCCGCGCCCGGGGACTAGCGGGGGGGCCCAAGAGACCCAGTACTTC,CASSPRPGTSGGAQETQYF
TRBD1,TRBV7-6,-,TRBJ1-4,TGTGCCAGCAGCCAAACGGGCAGGGGGTGGGAAAAACTGTTTTTT,CASSQTGRGWEKLFF
-,TRBV7-2,few,TRBJ1-1,TGTGCCAGCAGCCCCCGAGTAGGGGGGGGGAACACTGAAGCTTTCTTT,CASSPRVGGGNTEAFF
-,TRBV3-1/TRBV3-2,-,TRBJ1-3,TGTGCCAGCACCATGCGGGGGTCCTCTGGAAACACCATATATTTT,CASTMRGSSGNTIYF
TRBD1,TRBV20-1,-,TRBJ1-1,TGCAGTGCTAGCCGACAGGGTGAAGCTTTCTTT,CSASRQGEAFF
-,TRBV27,few,TRBJ1-1,TGTGCCAGCAGTTTTGTGACGGGGACTGAAGCTTTCTTT,CASSFVTGTEAFF
TRBD1,TRBV15,once,TRBJ1-2,TGTGCCACCAGCAGGCTTACAGGGGGCAATGGCTACACCTTC,CATSRLTGGNGYTF
TRBD1,TRBV10-3,once,TRBJ1-2,TGTGCCATCAGCGGACAGGGAGACTATGGCTACACCTTC,CAISGQGDYGYTF
TRBD2,TRBV4-1,-,TRBJ2-3,TGCGCCAGCAGCCAAGAACCAACGGGCCTAGCGGGGAGCACAGATACGCAGTATTTT,CASSQEPTGLAGSTDTQYF
-,TRBV24-1,once,TRBJ2-2,TGTGCCACCAGCTCTCAGGGGTGGGACACCGGGGAGCTGTTTTTT,CATSSQGWDTGELFF
-,TRBV5-1,-,TRBJ1-2,TGCGCCAGCAGTCGGACTGAGGGTTATGGCTACACCTTC,CASSRTEGYGYTF
-,TRBV11-2,few,TRBJ1-1,TGTGCCAGCAGCGGCACGCGGGACACTGAAGCTTTCTTT,CASSGTRDTEAFF
TRBD1,TRBV18,few,TRBJ1-5,TGTGCCAGCTCACCAATCCCCAGGGGGGTAAGCAATCAGCCCCAGCATTTT,CASSPIPRGVSNQPQHF
-,TRBV7-2,-,TRBJ1-2,TGTGCCAGCAGACAGGATACAGGGTATTATGGCTACACCTTC,CASRQDTGYYGYTF
-,TRBV7-3,few,TRBJ2-3,TGTGCCAGCAGCTTAAATCCTGGGGCAAGTAGCACAGATACGCAGTATTTT,CASSLNPGASSTDTQYF
-,TRBV4-2,few,TRBJ1-5,TGTGCCAGCAGCCAAGAGGCAGGGGAAGGCTATCAGCCCCAGCATTTT,CASSQEAGEGYQPQHF
TRBD1,TRBV30,-,TRBJ1-6,TGTGCCTTGCGAAACCCCGACAGGGCGTGGGATTCACCCCTCCACTTT,CALRNPDRAWDSPLHF
TRBD1,TRBV28,few,TRBJ1-5,TGTGCCAGCAGTTTGGCCCCTGGATTGACAGGGTTATTGGGACAGCCCCAGCATTTT,CASSLAPGLTGLLGQPQHF
-,TRBV21-1,-,TRBJ1-2,TGTGCCAGCAGTATAGGGGGCTTGAGCTATGGCTACACCTTC,CASSIGGLSYGYTF
-,TRBV5-4,-,TRBJ1-1,TGTGCCAGCAGCTTGGAGGACAGAGTCCGTGAAGCTTTCTTT,CASSLEDRVREAFF
-,TRBV21-1,-,TRBJ1-2,TGTGCCAGCAGCAAAGTCCTCACGCAGCGGCCCCTCTATGGCTACACCTTC,CASSKVLTQRPLYGYTF
TRBD1,TRBV15,-,TRBJ1-2,TGTGCCACCAGCAGGAGTGGGACAGGGAATTCCTACACCTTC,CATSRSGTGNSYTF
TRBD1,TRBV5-8,-,TRBJ1-1,TGTGCCAGCAGCTTTGACAGGGGTGGCACTGAAGCTTTCTTT,CASSFDRGGTEAFF
-,TRBV7-2,few,TRBJ1-2,TGTGCCAGCAGCTTCGCAGGGAACTATGGCTACACCTTC,CASSFAGNYGYTF
TRBD1,TRBV19,few,TRBJ1-2,TGTGCCAGTAGTCAACCGGACAGGGGGTACTATGGCTACACCTTC,CASSQPDRGYYGYTF
TRBD1,TRBV4-1,-,TRBJ1-2,TGCGCCAGCAGTCGTCCCGGGACAGGGGACTATGGCTACACCTTC,CASSRPGTGDYGYTF
-,TRBV5-1,once,TRBJ1-6,TGCGCCAGCAGGACAGTGGATTCACCCCTCCACTTT,CASRTVDSPLHF
-,TRBV6-5,-,TRBJ1-2,TGTGCCAGCAGTTCCTGGCAGGGTCACTATGGCTACACCTTC,CASSSWQGHYGYTF
-,TRBV18,-,TRBJ1-1,TGTGCCAGCTCACCAACCCCTGGCGGGGCGAACACTGAAGCTTTCTTT,CASSPTPGGANTEAFF